The 32 T cell receptor beta chains below were found in one sample sequenced in a study of cytotoxic CD8 clonotypes in ibrutinib-treated CLL. The data were produced by immunoSEQ multiplex PCR, yet TCRdb's version contains in-frame clones alone and is incomplete. The table shows over 120,000 clones, with roughly 83% occurring only once. The material was PBMCs, obtained after 12 months of ibrutinib treatment. The receptors come from a human donor with chronic lymphocytic leukemia.

The chain carries TRBV9 and TRBJ2-2; 7 bases fit TRBD1. The trim removed 3 bases at V and 2 bases at J, leaving 7 bases unmatched. The CDR3 totals 16 residues. Germline values: CDR1 SGDLS, CDR2 YYNGEE. Here the CDR3 reads CASSAGTVYNTGELFF. The CDR3 coding sequence is TGTGCCAGCAGCGCCGGGACAGTTTATAACACCGGGGAGCTGTTTTTT.

The gene calls are TRBV5-1 and TRBJ1-3; D unclear. The length of the CDR3 is 12 residues. The V end was cut by 4 bases, the J end by 9 bases, with 11 bases between. Germline V lookup: CDR1 SGHRS, CDR2 YFSETQ. The CDR3 DNA follows: TGCGCCAGCAGCCCCACTTCGGGCACCATATATTTT. It is translated as CASSPTSGTIYF.

This clone was counted a few times. The V gene is TRBV5-1, the J gene TRBJ1-1; D is undetermined. Germline-derived CDR1 and CDR2 are SGHRS and YFSETQ. V dropped 7 bases and J dropped 1 base, with 14 bases sitting between them. CDR3 length equals 14 residues. CDR3 residues: CASSIPRGNTEAFF. DNA of the CDR3: TGCGCCAGCTCAATCCCCCGGGGGAACACTGAAGCTTTCTTT.

This clone was detected ten times or more. The chain is built from TRBV19 and TRBJ1-1, with a possible D match to TRBD1 (6 bases). This CDR3 is 18 amino acids long. V shed 7 bases and J shed 0 bases, with 24 bases lying between them. The germline V gene has CDR1 LNHDA and CDR2 SQIVND (reference sequence). The CDR3 protein is CASTDQENRDFLNTEAFF. CDR3 sequence (DNA): TGTGCCAGTACCGACCAGGAAAACAGGGATTTCCTGAACACTGAAGCTTTCTTT.

J is TRBJ2-1 and V is TRBV27, with TRBD2 matching over 8 bases. The CDR3 sequence is 17 residues long. Germline CDR1 is MNHEY and CDR2 is SMNVEV (reference sequence). Losses at the gene ends were 7 bases for V and 0 bases for J; bases not matched to a gene: 11. CDR3 in DNA: TGTGCCAGCACTTCACCGGGACTAGGCCTCTCCTACAATGAGCAGTTCTTC. Its translation is CASTSPGLGLSYNEQFF.

This clone was seen ten or more times. The gene calls are TRBV5-8 and TRBJ2-7; D gene ambiguous. V dropped 0 bases and J dropped 3 bases, with 4 bases sitting between them. CDR1 and CDR2 (germline): SGHTS, YDEGEE. This CDR3 has 12 amino acids. Written as DNA, the CDR3 is TGTGCCAGCAGCTTGGCCATCTACGAGCAGTACTTC. This encodes CASSLAIYEQYF.

CDR3 sequence (DNA): TGTGCCAGCAGCGCGGGTGGAGGGGGCTATGGCTACACCTTC. It yields the protein CASSAGGGGYGYTF. V and J are TRBV6-4 and TRBJ1-2; possibly TRBD1 for D (6 bases). The V end was cut by 6 bases, the J end by 4 bases, with 15 bases between. This CDR3 has 14 residues. The V gene's germline CDR1 is MRHNA and CDR2 SNTAGT.

The chain has TRBV9 and TRBJ2-1; D gene unclear. V lost 0 bases to trimming and J lost 5 bases, with 9 bases between them. The CDR3 sequence is 14 residues long. Germline V gene data show CDR1 as SGDLS and CDR2 as YYNGEE. The CDR3 DNA reads as TGTGCCAGCAGCGTAGTCGGCAGGAACAATGAGCAGTTCTTC. It yields the protein CASSVVGRNNEQFF. Full variable domain (remainder filled in from reference TRBV9 and TRBJ2-1): DSGVTQTPKHLITATGQRVTLRCSPRSGDLSVYWYQQSLDQGLQFLIQYYNGEERAKGNILERFSAQQFPDLHSELNLSSLELGDSALYFCASSVVGRNNEQFFGPGTRLTVL.

The chain is built from TRBV28 and TRBJ1-5; unclear D gene. The CDR3 runs to 14 residues. The germline V gene has CDR1 MDHEN and CDR2 SYDVKM. V lost 3 bases, J lost 2 bases, and 8 bases lay in between. The CDR3 DNA is TGTGCCAGCAGTTTTGGCTCCGGCAATCAGCCCCAGCATTTT. Translating gives CASSFGSGNQPQHF.

The J gene is TRBJ2-5, the V gene TRBV25-1; TRBD1 aligns across 8 bases. This CDR3 has 14 amino acids. Germline V lookup: CDR1 MGHDK, CDR2 SYGVNS. V shed 3 bases, J shed 5 bases, and the junction held 5 bases outside the gene matches. The CDR3 DNA sequence: TGTGCCAGCAGTGAGTCAGGGGGCAGCGAGACCCAGTACTTC. Its translation: CASSESGGSETQYF.

This rearrangement joins TRBV30 to TRBJ2-5; D not resolved. The germline gives CDR1 GTSNPN, CDR2 SVGIG (reference sequence). The CDR3 has 10 residues. V dropped 8 bases and J dropped 5 bases, with 9 bases sitting between them. CDR3 region: CAAGPETQYF. The CDR3, as DNA: TGTGCCGCTGGCCCCGAGACCCAGTACTTC. Looking up the rest from reference TRBV30 and TRBJ2-5 gives the full variable domain: SQTIHQWPATLVQPVGSPLSLECTVEGTSNPNLYWYRQAAGRGLQLLFYSVGIGQISSEVPQNLSASRPQDRQFILSSKKLLLSDSGFYLCAAGPETQYFGPGTRLLVL.

DNA for the CDR3: TGTGCCAGCAGTCCGATCTTCCAAAGTATCCAAGAGACCCAGTACTTC. This codes for CASSPIFQSIQETQYF. The chain recombines TRBV25-1 with TRBJ2-5, with D uncertain. Trimming took 5 bases from V and 1 from J, leaving 17 bases between them. In germline, CDR1 is MGHDK, CDR2 SYGVNS. The CDR3 loop spans 16 amino acids.

The rearrangement links TRBV9 to TRBJ1-2, with TRBD1 identical over 11 bases. The CDR3 has 15 residues. CDR1 is SGDLS and CDR2 is YYNGEE in the germline V gene. Trimming took 4 bases from V and 6 from J; bases not matched to a gene: 8. Here the CDR3 DNA reads TGTGCCAGCAGCCTTGGACAGGGGGCAATGGATGGCTACACCTTC. It yields the protein CASSLGQGAMDGYTF.

V and J are TRBV7-2 and TRBJ2-5; D may be TRBD1 or TRBD2 (7 bases each). The V gene's germline CDR1 is SGHTA and CDR2 FQGNSA. The CDR3 covers 14 residues. V lost 2 bases to trimming and J lost 4 bases, with 11 bases between them. DNA of the CDR3: TGTGCCAGCAGCTTAAGCAGGGGGGGAGAGACCCAGTACTTC. Amino acids: CASSLSRGGETQYF.

V gene TRBV4-2 combines with J gene TRBJ1-1; 9 nucleotides align to TRBD1. Losses at the gene ends were 2 bases for V and 3 bases for J; bases not matched to a gene: 4. CDR1 is LGHNA, CDR2 YNFKEQ, per germline. CDR3 length equals 15 residues. For the CDR3, the DNA is TGTGCCAGCAGCCAATCGCGACAGGGGGACACTGAAGCTTTCTTT. Its translation is CASSQSRQGDTEAFF.

This chain links TRBV28 with TRBJ2-5; weak D call: TRBD1 (5 bases). This CDR3 is 16 amino acids long. The V gene's germline CDR1 is MDHEN and CDR2 SYDVKM. V was trimmed by 3 bases and J by 1 base, leaving 15 bases between them. CDR3 nucleotides: TGTGCCAGCAGTTTTAGGGGCGCCGGCGTCCAAGAGACCCAGTACTTC. This translates into CASSFRGAGVQETQYF.

As DNA, the CDR3 is TGTGCCAGCAGCTTAGGGGGAAACACCATATATTTT. The encoded protein is CASSLGGNTIYF. The chain couples TRBV7-2 to TRBJ1-3; D uncertain. Trimming cost V 1 base and J 4 bases, with 2 bases left between them. CDR3 length: 12 residues. CDR1 is SGHTA and CDR2 is FQGNSA in the germline V gene.

The gene calls are TRBV27 and TRBJ2-7; 8 bases map to TRBD1. CDR1 is MNHEY and CDR2 is SMNVEV in the germline V gene (reference sequence). The CDR3 has 13 residues. The trim removed 3 bases at V and 4 bases at J, leaving 2 bases unmatched. The CDR3 loop is CASSLDRVYEQYF. The CDR3 coding sequence is TGTGCCAGCAGTTTGGACAGGGTTTACGAGCAGTACTTC.

In its sample, this clone was seen once. The V gene is TRBV5-1, the J gene TRBJ2-5, with D possibly matching TRBD1 (6 bases). With 7 bases removed from V and 0 bases from J, the gap between germline ends came to 13 bases. CDR1 is SGHRS, CDR2 YFSETQ, per germline. The CDR3 covers 14 residues. CDR3: CASSYRDNQETQYF. CDR3 coding DNA: TGCGCCAGCTCTTACCGGGACAACCAAGAGACCCAGTACTTC.

The chain employs TRBV7-9 and TRBJ1-5, with 10 bases fitting TRBD1. Germline V lookup: CDR1 SEHNR, CDR2 FQNEAQ (reference sequence). The CDR3 is 15 amino acids. V dropped 4 bases and J dropped 8; count of bases not matched to a gene: 8. In DNA form, the CDR3 reads TGTGCCAGCAGCTCGGGACAGGGGTTCGATAAGCCCCAGCATTTT. Protein product: CASSSGQGFDKPQHF.

The chain couples TRBV16 to TRBJ2-7; D is uncertain. The germline V gene has CDR1 KGHSY and CDR2 FQNENV. V lost 0 bases, J lost 1 base, and 13 bases lay in between. CDR3 size: 16 residues. In DNA, the CDR3 is TGTGCCAGCAGCCAATCGTTGTGGCCGAGTTCCTACGAGCAGTACTTC. Its translation is CASSQSLWPSSYEQYF.

This sequence joins TRBV9 and TRBJ2-2; 14 bases align to TRBD2. V was pared by 5 bases and J by 0 bases, with 3 bases of the junction left unmatched. The germline V gene encodes CDR1 SGDLS and CDR2 YYNGEE. This CDR3 is 17 amino acids long. The CDR3 nucleotides read TGTGCCAGCAGGGGACTAGCGGGAGCTGCGAACACCGGGGAGCTGTTTTTT. Protein sequence: CASRGLAGAANTGELFF.

This rearrangement joins TRBV4-1 to TRBJ1-2; D might be TRBD1 (5 bases). The length of the CDR3 is 15 residues. The V gene's germline CDR1 is MGHRA and CDR2 YSYEKL. V was shortened by 1 base and J by 6 bases, with 15 bases between the two germline ends. The CDR3 DNA follows: TGCGCCAGCAGCCAAGTTGCCAGGGACCTTGATGGCTACACCTTC. Protein sequence: CASSQVARDLDGYTF.

The chain employs TRBV5-5 and TRBJ1-5; D not resolved. V lost 5 bases and J 0 bases, leaving 9 bases between the germline ends. The germline CDR1 and CDR2 sequences are SGHKS and YYEKEE (reference sequence). This CDR3 has 14 residues. The CDR3 protein is CASSHERSNQPQHF. The CDR3 DNA reads TGTGCCAGCAGTCATGAACGTAGCAATCAGCCCCAGCATTTT.

The genes are TRBV6-5 and TRBJ2-1; the D is unclear. V lost 6 bases and J lost 10, with 10 bases in between. The CDR3 is 11 amino acids. Germline CDR1 reads MNHEY; CDR2 reads SVGAGI. The CDR3 nucleotides read TGTGCCAGCAGCCTCCTGCTGGAGCAGTTCTTC. This sequence encodes CASSLLLEQFF.

The chain joins TRBV5-1 to TRBJ1-5; 10 bases map to TRBD1. This CDR3 is 14 amino acids long. The V and J ends lost 4 bases and 6 bases, in that order; junction bases with no gene match: 4. From germline, CDR1 is SGHRS and CDR2 YFSETQ. This CDR3 is CASSQTGGGQPQHF. The CDR3 nucleotides are TGCGCCAGCAGCCAGACAGGGGGCGGTCAGCCCCAGCATTTT.

The chain has TRBV9 and TRBJ2-5, with 8 bases fitting TRBD2. The germline V gene encodes CDR1 SGDLS and CDR2 YYNGEE. V shed 1 base, J shed 4 bases, and the junction held 9 bases outside the gene matches. The CDR3 has 16 amino acids. DNA of the CDR3: TGTGCCAGCAGCGTAACTCGCGGGAGGAATGGAGAGACCCAGTACTTC. It yields the protein CASSVTRGRNGETQYF.

This chain uses TRBV5-4 with TRBJ2-2; D uncertain. The CDR3 length is 12 residues. The V end was cut by 4 bases, the J end by 2 bases, with 3 bases between. Germline-derived CDR1 and CDR2 are SGHNT and YYREEE (reference sequence). CDR3 in amino acids: CASSQNTGELFF. DNA for the CDR3: TGTGCCAGCAGCCAAAACACCGGGGAGCTGTTTTTT.

This clone was detected once. The genes are TRBV4-2 and TRBJ2-5; D not certain. The V end was cut by 0 bases, the J end by 0 bases, with 8 bases between. The germline V gene has CDR1 LGHNA and CDR2 YNFKEQ. The CDR3 has 15 amino acids. The CDR3 bases are TGTGCCAGCAGCCAAGATTCTCCGGACCAAGAGACCCAGTACTTC. Amino acid sequence: CASSQDSPDQETQYF.

The chain links TRBV6-1 to TRBJ1-2, with D tentatively TRBD1 (5 bases). Per germline, CDR1 MNHNS and CDR2 SASEGT. The CDR3 is 14 amino acids. V lost 6 bases and J 2 bases, leaving 13 bases between the germline ends. CDR3 residues: CASRRDVLNYGYTF. The CDR3 region has the DNA TGTGCCAGCAGACGGGACGTATTAAACTATGGCTACACCTTC.

The chain is built from TRBV6-4 and TRBJ2-1; D may be TRBD1 (5 bases). This CDR3 spans 14 amino acids. Germline CDR1 MRHNA, CDR2 SNTAGT. The V end lost 5 bases, the J end lost 4 bases, and 12 bases lay between the germline ends. This chain's CDR3 is CASSQGAVYNEQFF. For the CDR3, the DNA is TGTGCCAGCAGTCAAGGGGCCGTTTACAATGAGCAGTTCTTC.

This chain links TRBV4-2 with TRBJ2-5; D gene ambiguous. Looked up from germline, CDR1 is LGHNA and CDR2 is YNFKEQ. Trimming took 0 bases from V and 5 from J, leaving 19 bases between them. The CDR3 length is 17 residues. Here the CDR3 reads CASSQDFSMVLQETQYF. Written as DNA, the CDR3 is TGTGCCAGCAGCCAAGATTTTAGTATGGTCCTCCAGGAGACCCAGTACTTC.